This TCR beta chain emerged from a study of sequential checkpoint blockade in melanoma (dated by TCRdb to about 2019). Some background on the complete study: In a 1:1 randomization, patients received either first-line nivolumab then ipilimumab (arm A) or ipilimumab then nivolumab (arm B). Maintenance nivolumab came after each of the two trial sequences.

Regarding this clone: Its antigen is currently not known. Per-nucleotide qualities are absent, and no much larger clonotype sits a single base away.

The immunoSEQ Assay was used to immunosequence TCRbeta CDR3 regions from genomic DNA. Prior to high-throughput sequencing, genomic DNA was amplified by bias-controlled multiplex PCR. The paper's data handling went like this. To quantify the absolute abundance of each unique TCRbeta CDR3 region, the sequences were collapsed and filtered. Clonality was defined as 1 minus Pielou's evenness and was calculated using productive rearrangements only. A previously published method was used to identify clones with significantly greater frequencies in on-treatment samples than in baseline samples. The table comes from immuneACCESS by way of TCRdb, which keeps in-frame sequences with V and J called. Part of the clones is missing from these tables; in studies checked, under half for an unresolved V gene and the rest for unknown reasons. Clone size and the V and J calls come from that table; the DNA yielded D and trimming. For this sample the table gives 13,000 or so clones, of which about 78% were detected only once. Clones ranked in the top ten supply 30% to 40% of the sample.

Broader findings and caveats from the paper: Larger, independent patient cohorts are needed to validate the response-prediction model that combines TCR metrics and mutation burden.

What the treatment or condition label conveys for this sample: randomized to nivolumab then ipilimumab (arm A) or the reverse (arm B). Prior DNA-damaging chemotherapy had not been received by any trial patient. Thawed PBMCs were sorted on a FACS Aria II flow cytometer to isolate live CD3+CD8+ cells negative for CD19 and CD56. Samples were obtained from patients with melanoma enrolled in CheckMate 064, a randomized, open-label phase II trial of sequential checkpoint blockade. Peripheral blood mononuclear cells were obtained through leukapheresis, purified using Ficoll-Paque, and frozen in human serum containing approximately 11% DMSO. Purity of sorted blood CD3+CD8+ cells was verified at >95% immediately after sorting, followed by DNA extraction. The CDR3, from cysteine to phenylalanine, totals 16 residues. Only CDR3 DNA is held: 48 bases, read in frame from base 1. The germline V gene yields MDHEN for CDR1 and SYDVKM for CDR2. Cut back by 5 bases and 5 bases, the V and J ends lie 21 bases apart.

The V gene is TRBV28 and the J gene is TRBJ1-2; perhaps TRBD1 is the D gene, with 5 bases matching. The clonotype was recovered from a human donor with melanoma. The sample here was CD8+ T cells sorted from blood (inferred from file names), taken from a patient given nivolumab and ipilimumab in sequence. The CDR3 reads as follows: CASSPPAAEGPYGYTF. The nucleotides read TGTGCCAGCAGTCCCCCAGCGGCGGAGGGGCCTTATGGCTACACCTTC.